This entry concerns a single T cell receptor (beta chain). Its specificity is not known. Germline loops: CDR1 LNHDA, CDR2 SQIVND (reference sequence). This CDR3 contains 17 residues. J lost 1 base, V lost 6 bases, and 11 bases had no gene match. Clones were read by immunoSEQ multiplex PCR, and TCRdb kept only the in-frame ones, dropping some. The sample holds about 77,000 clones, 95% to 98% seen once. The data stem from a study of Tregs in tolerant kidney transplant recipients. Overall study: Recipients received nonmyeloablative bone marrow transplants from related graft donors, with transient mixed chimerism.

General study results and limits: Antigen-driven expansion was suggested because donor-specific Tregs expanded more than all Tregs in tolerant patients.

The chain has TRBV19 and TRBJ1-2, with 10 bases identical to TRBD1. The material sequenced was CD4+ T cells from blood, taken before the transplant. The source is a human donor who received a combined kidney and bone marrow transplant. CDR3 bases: TGTGCCAGTAGATACCTCGGGACAGGGGATTTTAACTATGGCTACACCTTC. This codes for CASRYLGTGDFNYGYTF.